A selection of T cell receptor beta chains follows, all from one sample in a study of blood T cell repertoires in COVID-19. Profiled with immunoSEQ multiplex PCR; TCRdb holds only in-frame clones, not every one. The table shows some 68,000 clones, with around 87% occurring only once. The material sequenced was peripheral blood. These receptors were collected from a man in his fifties or sixties with acute or convalescent COVID-19. Each CDR3 is given with its conserved first and last residue. The D gene is left open where the match is weak. Size tells how often a clone was seen (once, few, many) or the class of an expanded clone, and some rows leave it out.

CDR3 protein: CASSLMGARDTGELFF
CDR3 DNA: TGCGCCAGCAGCTTGATGGGGGCGAGGGACACCGGGGAGCTGTTTTTT
J gene: TRBJ2-2
D gene: .
clone size: few
V gene: TRBV5-1

CDR3 protein: CASSLIASGSGELFF
CDR3 DNA: TGTGCCAGCAGCTTAATTGCTAGCGGGAGCGGGGAGCTGTTTTTT
J gene: TRBJ2-2
D gene: TRBD2
clone size: .
V gene: TRBV11-3

CDR3 protein: CASALTSGMSQYF
CDR3 DNA: TGTGCCAGCGCCCTGACTAGCGGGATGTCGCAGTATTTT
J gene: TRBJ2-3
D gene: TRBD2
clone size: .
V gene: TRBV27

CDR3 protein: CASSISGTNYNEQFF
CDR3 DNA: TGTGCCAGTAGTATTTCCGGGACTAACTACAATGAGCAGTTCTTC
J gene: TRBJ2-1
D gene: TRBD2
clone size: .
V gene: TRBV19

CDR3 protein: CSVEGPPPHTQYF
CDR3 DNA: TGCAGCGTTGAGGGGCCCCCACCGCATACGCAGTATTTT
J gene: TRBJ2-3
D gene: .
clone size: .
V gene: TRBV29-1

CDR3 protein: CATWGGTGNTIYF
CDR3 DNA: TGCGCCACCTGGGGGGGAACTGGAAACACCATATATTTT
J gene: TRBJ1-3
D gene: .
clone size: .
V gene: TRBV10-2

CDR3 protein: CASSISFNQPQHF
CDR3 DNA: TGTGCCAGTAGTATTAGTTTTAATCAGCCCCAGCATTTT
J gene: TRBJ1-5
D gene: .
clone size: .
V gene: TRBV19

CDR3 protein: CASSLQGPPNSPLHF
CDR3 DNA: TGTGCCAGCAGTTTACAGGGTCCGCCCAATTCACCCCTCCACTTT
J gene: TRBJ1-6
D gene: .
clone size: few
V gene: TRBV27

CDR3 protein: CASSPRDSNSPLHF
CDR3 DNA: TGTGCCAGCAGCCCCCGGGACAGCAATTCACCCCTCCACTTT
J gene: TRBJ1-6
D gene: TRBD1
clone size: .
V gene: TRBV7-2

CDR3 protein: CAWSIAGNQPQHF
CDR3 DNA: TGTGCCTGGAGTATAGCCGGCAATCAGCCCCAGCATTTT
J gene: TRBJ1-5
D gene: .
clone size: .
V gene: TRBV30

CDR3 protein: CSGQEGLGGTQYF
CDR3 DNA: TGCAGTGGCCAAGAGGGACTAGGAGGGACCCAGTACTTC
J gene: TRBJ2-5
D gene: TRBD2
clone size: .
V gene: TRBV29-1

CDR3 protein: CASSLGQVLSGANVLTF
CDR3 DNA: TGCGCCAGCAGCTTGGGACAGGTTCTCTCTGGGGCCAACGTCCTGACTTTC
J gene: TRBJ2-6
D gene: .
clone size: once
V gene: TRBV5-1

CDR3 protein: CASSQDLAGETDTQYF
CDR3 DNA: TGCGCCAGCAGCCAAGATCTCGCAGGGGAAACAGATACGCAGTATTTT
J gene: TRBJ2-3
D gene: .
clone size: .
V gene: TRBV4-3

CDR3 protein: CASSQARGGADTQYF
CDR3 DNA: TGCGCCAGCAGCCAAGCAAGGGGGGGAGCAGATACGCAGTATTTT
J gene: TRBJ2-3
D gene: .
clone size: .
V gene: TRBV4-3

CDR3 protein: CASSLAGGRTGELFF
CDR3 DNA: TGTGCCAGCAGTTTAGCAGGGGGAAGGACCGGGGAGCTGTTTTTT
J gene: TRBJ2-2
D gene: TRBD1
clone size: .
V gene: TRBV28

CDR3 protein: CASSKTQREETQYF
CDR3 DNA: TGTGCCAGTAGTAAAACTCAGCGGGAGGAGACCCAGTACTTC
J gene: TRBJ2-5
D gene: TRBD2
clone size: .
V gene: TRBV19

CDR3 protein: CASSQDQGRDEAFF
CDR3 DNA: TGTGCCAGCAGCCAAGATCAGGGCAGGGATGAAGCTTTCTTT
J gene: TRBJ1-1
D gene: .
clone size: .
V gene: TRBV3-1/TRBV3-2

CDR3 protein: CASSARDFSGNTIYF
CDR3 DNA: TGTGCCAGCAGCGCCCGGGACTTCTCTGGAAACACCATATATTTT
J gene: TRBJ1-3
D gene: .
clone size: .
V gene: TRBV9

CDR3 protein: CASSMNRGVGQPQHF
CDR3 DNA: TGTGCCAGTAGTATGAACAGGGGGGTGGGTCAGCCCCAGCATTTT
J gene: TRBJ1-5
D gene: TRBD1
clone size: .
V gene: TRBV19

CDR3 protein: CASSSSTGTAYYGYTF
CDR3 DNA: TGTGCCAGCAGTTCCTCCACCGGGACAGCATACTATGGCTACACCTTC
J gene: TRBJ1-2
D gene: TRBD1
clone size: .
V gene: TRBV5-4

CDR3 protein: CASSPPGGAGNTEAFF
CDR3 DNA: TGTGCCAGCAGTCCTCCGGGGGGCGCGGGGAACACTGAAGCTTTCTTT
J gene: TRBJ1-1
D gene: .
clone size: .
V gene: TRBV7-2

CDR3 protein: CASSPRGQVDYGYTF
CDR3 DNA: TGTGCCAGCTCACCGAGGGGACAGGTTGACTATGGCTACACCTTC
J gene: TRBJ1-2
D gene: TRBD1
clone size: few
V gene: TRBV18

CDR3 protein: CASSQIAGGYNEQFF
CDR3 DNA: TGCGCCAGCAGCCAGATAGCGGGAGGGTACAATGAGCAGTTCTTC
J gene: TRBJ2-1
D gene: TRBD2
clone size: .
V gene: TRBV4-3

CDR3 protein: CASRASGRNNDEQFF
CDR3 DNA: TGTGCCAGTAGGGCTAGCGGGAGGAATAATGATGAGCAGTTCTTC
J gene: TRBJ2-1
D gene: TRBD2
clone size: .
V gene: TRBV19

CDR3 protein: CASSQPDRQPDQPQHF
CDR3 DNA: TGTGCCAGCAGCCAGCCGGACAGGCAACCGGATCAGCCCCAGCATTTT
J gene: TRBJ1-5
D gene: TRBD1
clone size: .
V gene: TRBV4-2

CDR3 protein: CASSPLAGHDNEQFF
CDR3 DNA: TGTGCCAGCAGCCCGCTAGCGGGACATGACAATGAGCAGTTCTTC
J gene: TRBJ2-1
D gene: TRBD2
clone size: .
V gene: TRBV3-1/TRBV3-2

CDR3 protein: CASSQDHPTSGRVYNEQFF
CDR3 DNA: TGTGCCAGCAGCCAAGATCACCCGACTAGCGGGAGGGTCTACAATGAGCAGTTCTTC
J gene: TRBJ2-1
D gene: TRBD2
clone size: .
V gene: TRBV3-1/TRBV3-2

CDR3 protein: CASRPLAGNEQFF
CDR3 DNA: TGTGCAAGTCGCCCCCTGGCGGGCAATGAGCAGTTCTTC
J gene: TRBJ2-1
D gene: .
clone size: .
V gene: TRBV12-2

CDR3 protein: CASAASSTNEKLFF
CDR3 DNA: TGTGCCAGTGCAGCGTCGTCAACTAATGAAAAACTGTTTTTT
J gene: TRBJ1-4
D gene: .
clone size: .
V gene: TRBV2

CDR3 protein: CASRAEQGSYNEQFF
CDR3 DNA: TGTGCCAGCAGAGCAGAACAGGGGTCCTACAATGAGCAGTTCTTC
J gene: TRBJ2-1
D gene: TRBD1
clone size: .
V gene: TRBV2

CDR3 protein: CASSQDASDNQPQHF
CDR3 DNA: TGCGCCAGCAGCCAAGACGCCAGCGACAATCAGCCCCAGCATTTT
J gene: TRBJ1-5
D gene: .
clone size: .
V gene: TRBV4-3

CDR3 protein: CASSRMMGTEAFF
CDR3 DNA: TGTGCCAGCAGCAGGATGATGGGCACTGAAGCTTTCTTT
J gene: TRBJ1-1
D gene: .
clone size: .
V gene: TRBV6-5

CDR3 protein: CASTKNRGGQETQYF
CDR3 DNA: TGTGCCAGCACCAAAAACAGGGGGGGACAAGAGACCCAGTACTTC
J gene: TRBJ2-5
D gene: .
clone size: .
V gene: TRBV2

CDR3 protein: CASSLWGSGRSSYNEQFF
CDR3 DNA: TGTGCCAGCAGTTTATGGGGTAGCGGACGCTCCTCCTACAATGAGCAGTTCTTC
J gene: TRBJ2-1
D gene: .
clone size: .
V gene: TRBV27

CDR3 protein: CASSPRDSNEKLFF
CDR3 DNA: TGTGCCAGCTCACCAAGGGACAGTAATGAAAAACTGTTTTTT
J gene: TRBJ1-4
D gene: TRBD1
clone size: .
V gene: TRBV18

CDR3 protein: CASSLGPQAGVRNIQYF
CDR3 DNA: TGTGCCAGCAGCTTAGGACCCCAGGCGGGGGTAAGGAACATTCAGTACTTC
J gene: TRBJ2-4
D gene: TRBD2
clone size: .
V gene: TRBV7-6

CDR3 protein: CASSGDRGPYGYTF
CDR3 DNA: TGTGCCAGCAGCGGGGACAGGGGGCCCTATGGCTACACCTTC
J gene: TRBJ1-2
D gene: TRBD1
clone size: .
V gene: TRBV7-2

CDR3 protein: CASSADRDVKLFF
CDR3 DNA: TGTGCCAGCAGCGCGGACAGGGATGTAAAACTGTTTTTT
J gene: TRBJ1-4
D gene: TRBD1
clone size: once
V gene: TRBV11-3

CDR3 protein: CASRVRGEQETQYF
CDR3 DNA: TGCGCCAGCCGGGTCCGGGGGGAACAAGAGACCCAGTACTTC
J gene: TRBJ2-5
D gene: TRBD2
clone size: .
V gene: TRBV5-1

CDR3 protein: CASSLDFSSRGYTF
CDR3 DNA: TGTGCCAGCAGCTTAGATTTCTCGTCGCGTGGCTACACCTTC
J gene: TRBJ1-2
D gene: .
clone size: few
V gene: TRBV7-9

CDR3 protein: CATTPGLAGGFDIQYF
CDR3 DNA: TGTGCCACGACTCCGGGACTAGCGGGCGGTTTTGACATTCAGTACTTC
J gene: TRBJ2-4
D gene: TRBD2
clone size: .
V gene: TRBV10-3